This is a list of T cell receptor beta chains from one sample in a study of CD8 T cells in ankylosing spondylitis. Each CDR3 protein is one row after TCRdb ran MiXCR on the 5' RACE reads. The data contain 750,000 to 850,000 distinct CDR3 sequences, 12% of them singletons. The source material was blood, either unsorted or a sorted T cell fraction (not recorded which). The receptors come from a male donor with ankylosing spondylitis. Each CDR3 is given with its conserved first and last residue. The D gene is left open where the match is weak.

V gene	D gene	J gene	CDR3 protein
TRBV6-2/TRBV6-3	-	TRBJ2-7	CASSYLDYEQYF
TRBV20-1	-	TRBJ1-1	CSARDPRRAFF
TRBV28	TRBD2	TRBJ2-3	CASSLSASGHHTQYF
TRBV11-2	-	TRBJ2-5	CASTVGQWKTQYF
TRBV7-3	TRBD2	TRBJ2-2	CASSLLAGGPRSNTGELFF
TRBV7-2	-	TRBJ1-1	CASSQFLMNTEAFF
TRBV7-2	-	TRBJ2-4	CASSLYPVAKNIQYF
TRBV18	TRBD2	TRBJ2-4	CASSPSAGGRAKNIQYF
TRBV29-1	-	TRBJ2-4	CSGARGIIQYF
TRBV4-3	-	TRBJ2-1	CASSQDLALPYNEQFF
TRBV5-1	-	TRBJ1-1	CASSEQSGNGEAFF
TRBV6-6	-	TRBJ2-7	CASSSPTVSEQYF
TRBV2	TRBD1	TRBJ1-5	CASRDRESQPQHF
TRBV6-2/TRBV6-3	-	TRBJ2-1	CASSYWGHIQGSYNEQFF
TRBV6-5	-	TRBJ1-2	CASSYGENYGYTF
TRBV20-1	-	TRBJ1-6	CSARWGPGDSPLHF
TRBV18	-	TRBJ1-6	CASSSRQKNSPLHF
TRBV7-8	-	TRBJ2-4	CASSVLLNIQYF